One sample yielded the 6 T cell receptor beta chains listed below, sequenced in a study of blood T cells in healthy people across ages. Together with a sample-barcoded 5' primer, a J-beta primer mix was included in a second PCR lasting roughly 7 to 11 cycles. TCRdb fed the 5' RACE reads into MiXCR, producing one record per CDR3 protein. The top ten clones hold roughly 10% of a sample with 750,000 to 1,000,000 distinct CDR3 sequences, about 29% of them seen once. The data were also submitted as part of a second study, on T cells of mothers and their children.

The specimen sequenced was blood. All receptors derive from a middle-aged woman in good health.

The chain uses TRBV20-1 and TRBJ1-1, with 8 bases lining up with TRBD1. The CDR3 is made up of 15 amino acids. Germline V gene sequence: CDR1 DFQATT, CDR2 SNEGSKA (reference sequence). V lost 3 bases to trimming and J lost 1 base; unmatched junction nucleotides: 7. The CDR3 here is CSASPFDRGNTEAFF. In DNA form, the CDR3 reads TGCAGTGCTAGCCCCTTCGACAGGGGGAACACTGAAGCTTTCTTT.

Written as DNA, the CDR3 is TGTGCCAGCAGTTTATTCGGGACAGGGGGCGGTACTGAAGCTTTCTTT. Translation gives CASSLFGTGGGTEAFF. The chain uses TRBV27 and TRBJ1-1; 12 bases agree with TRBD1. CDR3 length equals 16 residues. Per the germline V gene, CDR1 is MNHEY and CDR2 is SMNVEV (reference sequence). V gave up 1 base and J gave up 5 bases; unmatched junction bases: 5.

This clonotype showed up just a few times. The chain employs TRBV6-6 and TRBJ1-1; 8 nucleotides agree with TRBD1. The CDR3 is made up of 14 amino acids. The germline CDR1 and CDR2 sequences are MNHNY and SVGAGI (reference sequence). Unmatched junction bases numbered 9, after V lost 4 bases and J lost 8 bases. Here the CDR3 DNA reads TGTGCCAGCAGTTCATCGGGACAGGCCCTGGAAGCTTTCTTT. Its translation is CASSSSGQALEAFF.

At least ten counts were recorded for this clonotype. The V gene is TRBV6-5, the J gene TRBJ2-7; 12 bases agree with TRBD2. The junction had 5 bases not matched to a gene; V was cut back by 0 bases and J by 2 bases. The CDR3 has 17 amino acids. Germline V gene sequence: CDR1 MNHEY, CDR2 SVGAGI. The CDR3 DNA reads TGTGCCAGCAGTTACTCAAGCCCTAGCGGGGGGGCCTACGAGCAGTACTTC. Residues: CASSYSSPSGGAYEQYF.

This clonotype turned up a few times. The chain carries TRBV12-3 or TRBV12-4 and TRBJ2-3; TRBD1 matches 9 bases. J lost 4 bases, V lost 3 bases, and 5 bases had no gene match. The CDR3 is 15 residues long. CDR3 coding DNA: TGTGCCAGCAGTTTGCCGGGACAGGGTCCAGATACGCAGTATTTT. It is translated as CASSLPGQGPDTQYF.

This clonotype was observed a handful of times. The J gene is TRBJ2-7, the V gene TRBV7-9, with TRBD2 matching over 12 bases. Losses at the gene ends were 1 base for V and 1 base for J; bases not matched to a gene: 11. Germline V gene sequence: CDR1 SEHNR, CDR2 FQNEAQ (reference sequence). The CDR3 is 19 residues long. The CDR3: CASSLGGIGLAGRSYEQYF. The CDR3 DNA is TGTGCCAGCAGCTTAGGGGGAATCGGACTAGCGGGGCGATCCTACGAGCAGTACTTC.